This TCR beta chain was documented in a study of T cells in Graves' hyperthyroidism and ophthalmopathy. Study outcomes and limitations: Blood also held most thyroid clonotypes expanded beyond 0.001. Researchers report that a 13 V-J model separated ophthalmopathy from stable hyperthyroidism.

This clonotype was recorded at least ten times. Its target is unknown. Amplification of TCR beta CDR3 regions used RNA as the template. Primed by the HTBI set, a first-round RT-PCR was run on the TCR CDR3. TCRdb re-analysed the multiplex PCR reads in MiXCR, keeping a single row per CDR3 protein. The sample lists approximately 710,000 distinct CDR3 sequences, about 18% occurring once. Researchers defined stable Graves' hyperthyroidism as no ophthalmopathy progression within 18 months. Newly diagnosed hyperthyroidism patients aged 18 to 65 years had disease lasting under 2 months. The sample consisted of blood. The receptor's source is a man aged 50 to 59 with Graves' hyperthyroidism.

The CDR3: CASTGLAGVNEQFF. As DNA, the CDR3 is TGTGCCAGCACGGGACTAGCGGGAGTGAATGAGCAGTTCTTC. The V call is TRBV3-1, the J call TRBJ2-1, with 14 positions matching TRBD2. The CDR3 has 14 amino acids. V shed 7 bases, J shed 7 bases, and the junction held 3 bases outside the gene matches. Germline CDR1 reads LGHDT; CDR2 reads YNNKEL (reference sequence).